This T cell receptor beta chain stems from a study of blood T cell repertoires in COVID-19. Background on the study: The study drew acute and convalescent COVID-19 samples from the United States, Italy and Spain. Nucleic acid was either cDNA or gDNA, and it came from T cells, B-cell-depleted T cells, or PBMCs.

The authors' processing: Quantification of nucleated cells was approximated via reference gene primer amplification. The data were produced by immunoSEQ multiplex PCR, yet TCRdb's version contains in-frame clones alone and is incomplete. V, J and clone size derive from that table, while D and trimming were established from the DNA sequence. This sample has 30,000 to 40,000 clones, with 90% to 95% found just once. The CDR3 extends over 15 amino acids. Germline CDR1 KGHSH, CDR2 LQKENI. Unmatched junction bases numbered 9, after V lost 3 bases and J lost 5 bases. The clonotype comes from a male donor with active COVID-19. V usage is TRBV18 and J usage is TRBJ1-2; 7 bases agree with TRBD1. Sample: peripheral blood. The CDR3 is CASSPARQGLYGYTF. As DNA, the CDR3 is TGTGCCAGCTCACCCGCGAGACAGGGCTTGTATGGCTACACCTTC.